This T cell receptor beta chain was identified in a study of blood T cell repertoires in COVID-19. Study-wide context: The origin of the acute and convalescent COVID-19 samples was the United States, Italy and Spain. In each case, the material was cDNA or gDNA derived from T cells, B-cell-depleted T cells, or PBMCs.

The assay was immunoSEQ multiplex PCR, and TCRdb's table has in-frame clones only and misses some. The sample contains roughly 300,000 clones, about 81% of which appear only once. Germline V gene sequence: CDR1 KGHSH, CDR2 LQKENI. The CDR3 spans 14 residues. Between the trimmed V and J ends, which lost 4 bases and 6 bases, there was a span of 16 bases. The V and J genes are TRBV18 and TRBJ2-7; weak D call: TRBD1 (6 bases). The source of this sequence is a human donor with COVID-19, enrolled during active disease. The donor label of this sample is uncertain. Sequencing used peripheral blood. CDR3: CASSQAEGVREQYF. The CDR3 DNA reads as TGTGCCAGCTCACAAGCCGAGGGGGTCCGCGAGCAGTACTTC.